A selection of T cell receptor beta chains follows, all from one sample in a study of blood T cell repertoires in COVID-19. The repertoire was sequenced with immunoSEQ multiplex PCR; TCRdb's copy has only in-frame clones and lacks some. The sample holds approximately 52,000 clones, roughly 90% seen once. Sequenced material: peripheral blood. The receptors were gathered from a man in his fifties or sixties with acute or convalescent COVID-19. Each CDR3 is given with its conserved first and last residue. D genes are given only for firm matches. A clone size is listed for some rows: how often the clone was seen (once, few, many), or a class if it is expanded.

V	size	J	D	CDR3	DNA
TRBV11-2	.	TRBJ2-1	TRBD2	CASSLELAGINEQFF	TGTGCCAGCAGCTTAGAACTAGCGGGGATCAATGAGCAGTTCTTC
TRBV4-1	.	TRBJ2-1	.	CASSQDSLGQIYNEQFF	TGCGCCAGCAGCCAAGATTCGTTAGGACAGATCTACAATGAGCAGTTCTTC
TRBV9	.	TRBJ2-2	TRBD2	CASSPGRLAGRAGELFF	TGTGCCAGCAGCCCCGGGAGGCTAGCGGGGAGGGCCGGGGAGCTGTTTTTT
TRBV2	.	TRBJ2-4	.	CASSARVVLNIQYF	TGTGCCAGCAGTGCGCGCGTTGTCTTGAACATTCAGTACTTC
TRBV9	.	TRBJ1-1	.	CASSLTGTEAFF	TGTGCCAGCAGCTTGACGGGCACTGAAGCTTTCTTT
TRBV4-2	once	TRBJ1-4	TRBD1	CASSRRTGGTYEKLFF	TGTGCCAGCAGCCGCCGGACAGGGGGCACGTATGAAAAACTGTTTTTT
TRBV14	.	TRBJ2-3	TRBD2	CASSGLARGTDTQYF	TGTGCCAGCAGCGGACTAGCGCGAGGCACAGATACGCAGTATTTT
TRBV9	.	TRBJ1-2	TRBD1	CASSPNRRDRIYGYTF	TGTGCCAGCAGCCCTAACCGCCGGGACAGGATCTATGGCTACACCTTC
TRBV10-1	medium-sized	TRBJ2-5	.	CASPHSPARETQYF	TGCGCCAGCCCCCACTCCCCTGCGCGGGAGACCCAGTACTTC
TRBV9	.	TRBJ2-5	TRBD2	CASSSRAGGGETQYF	TGTGCCAGCAGCTCCCGAGCGGGAGGGGGGGAGACCCAGTACTTC
TRBV5-1	.	TRBJ2-5	.	CASSFTGRETQYF	TGCGCCAGCAGCTTTACAGGCAGGGAGACCCAGTACTTC
TRBV19	.	TRBJ2-5	TRBD2	CASSDLAGSQETQYF	TGTGCCAGTAGCGACCTAGCGGGGTCCCAAGAGACCCAGTACTTC
TRBV5-3	once	TRBJ2-2	.	CARSLDREGANTGELFF	TGTGCCAGAAGCTTGGATCGTGAGGGGGCGAACACCGGGGAGCTGTTTTTT